A selection of T cell receptor beta chains follows, all from one sample in a study of blood T cells in healthy people across ages. One entry per CDR3 protein, called by TCRdb with MiXCR from the 5' RACE reads. The profile shows fewer than 2,000,000 distinct CDR3 sequences, about 39% of them singletons. Sequenced sample: blood. These receptors came from a human donor in good health. CDR3s include the opening cysteine and the closing phenylalanine or tryptophan. The order of the fields is CDR3 DNA, CDR3 protein, J gene, V gene, D gene, clone size, CDR3 length. The D gene is left open where the match is weak. The size entry is marked missing in some rows and otherwise reads once, few, many or a size class.

cdr3_nt: TGCAGCGTTAGGGCACAGGGAATGAGCAATCAGCCCCAGCATTTT
cdr3_aa: CSVRAQGMSNQPQHF
j_call: TRBJ1-5
v_call: TRBV29-1
d_call: -
clone_size: -
cdr3_length: 15

cdr3_nt: TGTGCCAGCAGTGAATCGTTGACCAATCAGCCCCAGCATTTT
cdr3_aa: CASSESLTNQPQHF
j_call: TRBJ1-5
v_call: TRBV6-1
d_call: -
clone_size: -
cdr3_length: 14

cdr3_nt: TGTGCCAGCAGTTTCCATGGCAGCCTCTCCTACGAGCAGTACTTC
cdr3_aa: CASSFHGSLSYEQYF
j_call: TRBJ2-7
v_call: TRBV6-2/TRBV6-3
d_call: -
clone_size: few
cdr3_length: 15

cdr3_nt: TGTGCCAGCAGCTTCGGACAGGGCCGGGACTACACCTTC
cdr3_aa: CASSFGQGRDYTF
j_call: TRBJ1-2
v_call: TRBV7-2
d_call: TRBD1
clone_size: -
cdr3_length: 13

cdr3_nt: TGCAGTGCTAGAGATTTACAGGCCCAATCAGGGACTGAAGCTTTCTTT
cdr3_aa: CSARDLQAQSGTEAFF
j_call: TRBJ1-1
v_call: TRBV20-1
d_call: -
clone_size: -
cdr3_length: 16

cdr3_nt: TGCGCCAGCAGCCAAGAGGCGGTAGCGGGGGGGTTACGCAATGAGCAGTTCTTC
cdr3_aa: CASSQEAVAGGLRNEQFF
j_call: TRBJ2-1
v_call: TRBV4-3
d_call: TRBD2
clone_size: -
cdr3_length: 18

cdr3_nt: TGTGCTAGCAGCTTGCGGACGGCCACAGATACGCAGTATTTT
cdr3_aa: CASSLRTATDTQYF
j_call: TRBJ2-3
v_call: TRBV7-7
d_call: -
clone_size: few
cdr3_length: 14

cdr3_nt: TGCAGCGTTGAAGTGGGGACGGGACTAGCAACCGGGGAGCTGTTTTTT
cdr3_aa: CSVEVGTGLATGELFF
j_call: TRBJ2-2
v_call: TRBV29-1
d_call: TRBD2
clone_size: -
cdr3_length: 16

cdr3_nt: TGTGCCAGCAGCTTAGGCCTAGCAAGCTTCTACGAGCAGTACTTC
cdr3_aa: CASSLGLASFYEQYF
j_call: TRBJ2-7
v_call: TRBV7-2
d_call: -
clone_size: -
cdr3_length: 15

cdr3_nt: TGTGCCAGCAGCACCCACCCATCAGATACGCAGTATTTT
cdr3_aa: CASSTHPSDTQYF
j_call: TRBJ2-3
v_call: TRBV7-8
d_call: -
clone_size: few
cdr3_length: 13

cdr3_nt: TGCGGCGTTGACGCGCCGGGAGATACGCAGTATTTT
cdr3_aa: CGVDAPGDTQYF
j_call: TRBJ2-3
v_call: TRBV29-1
d_call: -
clone_size: few
cdr3_length: 12

cdr3_nt: TGCGCCAGCAGCCAAGAACTAGCGGGGACCAGGGGAGAGACCCAGTACTTC
cdr3_aa: CASSQELAGTRGETQYF
j_call: TRBJ2-5
v_call: TRBV4-1
d_call: TRBD2
clone_size: few
cdr3_length: 17

cdr3_nt: TGTGCCAGCAGTACCAGGGTTGGTAGCACTGAAGCTTTCTTT
cdr3_aa: CASSTRVGSTEAFF
j_call: TRBJ1-1
v_call: TRBV12-3/TRBV12-4
d_call: -
clone_size: -
cdr3_length: 14

cdr3_nt: TGCGCCAGCAGCCAAGAAAGGACCGCAATCTATTCACCCCTCCACTTT
cdr3_aa: CASSQERTAIYSPLHF
j_call: TRBJ1-6
v_call: TRBV4-1
d_call: -
clone_size: few
cdr3_length: 16

cdr3_nt: TGCAGTGCTAGACCCGTTAAAGGGGCAGTTGAAGCTTTCTTT
cdr3_aa: CSARPVKGAVEAFF
j_call: TRBJ1-1
v_call: TRBV20-1
d_call: -
clone_size: few
cdr3_length: 14

cdr3_nt: TGTGCCAGCAGCTTGGGCACGGGGGCCGGGGAGCTGTTTTTT
cdr3_aa: CASSLGTGAGELFF
j_call: TRBJ2-2
v_call: TRBV5-5
d_call: -
clone_size: few
cdr3_length: 14

cdr3_nt: TGTGCCAGCAGTTATTCGTGGAATTCACCCCTCCACTTT
cdr3_aa: CASSYSWNSPLHF
j_call: TRBJ1-6
v_call: TRBV6-6
d_call: -
clone_size: few
cdr3_length: 13

cdr3_nt: TGTGCCAGCAGCCCACAAGCGGAATACAATGAGCAGTTCTTC
cdr3_aa: CASSPQAEYNEQFF
j_call: TRBJ2-1
v_call: TRBV7-2
d_call: -
clone_size: -
cdr3_length: 14

cdr3_nt: TGCAGTGCCGGGGTCCGGAGAAACTTCTACAATGAGCAGTTCTTC
cdr3_aa: CSAGVRRNFYNEQFF
j_call: TRBJ2-1
v_call: TRBV20-1
d_call: -
clone_size: -
cdr3_length: 15

cdr3_nt: TGTGCCAGCAGTTATGAAGCGGGGAGTTATGTCAATGAGCAGTTCTTC
cdr3_aa: CASSYEAGSYVNEQFF
j_call: TRBJ2-1
v_call: TRBV6-2/TRBV6-3
d_call: TRBD2
clone_size: -
cdr3_length: 16

cdr3_nt: TGCGCCAGCAGCGGGGAGGGGTTTGGGGACGAGCAGTACTTC
cdr3_aa: CASSGEGFGDEQYF
j_call: TRBJ2-7
v_call: TRBV5-1
d_call: TRBD2
clone_size: -
cdr3_length: 14

cdr3_nt: TGCGCCAGCAGCTTGGCCTCAGGGGGGGCCACAGATACGCAGTATTTT
cdr3_aa: CASSLASGGATDTQYF
j_call: TRBJ2-3
v_call: TRBV5-1
d_call: -
clone_size: few
cdr3_length: 16

cdr3_nt: TGTGCCAGCAGCCTTTTGTCGGGGGGGCAGGGTGAGCAGTTCTTC
cdr3_aa: CASSLLSGGQGEQFF
j_call: TRBJ2-1
v_call: TRBV7-2
d_call: TRBD2
clone_size: few
cdr3_length: 15

cdr3_nt: TGCAGTGCTAGAGAAGACAGGGCCAGCCAAGCTTTCTTT
cdr3_aa: CSAREDRASQAFF
j_call: TRBJ1-1
v_call: TRBV20-1
d_call: TRBD1
clone_size: -
cdr3_length: 13

cdr3_nt: TGCAGCGTTGAAGAGGACTTCCGCTCCTACAATGAGCAGTTCTTC
cdr3_aa: CSVEEDFRSYNEQFF
j_call: TRBJ2-1
v_call: TRBV29-1
d_call: -
clone_size: few
cdr3_length: 15

cdr3_nt: TGTGCCAGTGCTGCTTGGGGGACGGCAACCTTCTACGAGCAGTACTTC
cdr3_aa: CASAAWGTATFYEQYF
j_call: TRBJ2-7
v_call: TRBV27
d_call: -
clone_size: -
cdr3_length: 16

cdr3_nt: TGTGCCAGCAGCCAACCCAACTTAGACAGTGCAACTAATGAAAAACTGTTTTTT
cdr3_aa: CASSQPNLDSATNEKLFF
j_call: TRBJ1-4
v_call: TRBV4-2
d_call: -
clone_size: few
cdr3_length: 18

cdr3_nt: TGTGCCACCAGCAGATCGGGGATGTACACTGAAGCTTTCTTT
cdr3_aa: CATSRSGMYTEAFF
j_call: TRBJ1-1
v_call: TRBV15
d_call: -
clone_size: -
cdr3_length: 14

cdr3_nt: TGCAGTGCTAGAGATGTAGCAGGGCCCGAGCTTAATGAAAAACGGTTTTTT
cdr3_aa: CSARDVAGPELNEKRFF
j_call: TRBJ1-4
v_call: TRBV20-1
d_call: -
clone_size: -
cdr3_length: 17

cdr3_nt: TGCAGTGCTGAGAATAGGGCCAACGTCCTGACTTTC
cdr3_aa: CSAENRANVLTF
j_call: TRBJ2-6
v_call: TRBV20-1
d_call: -
clone_size: -
cdr3_length: 12